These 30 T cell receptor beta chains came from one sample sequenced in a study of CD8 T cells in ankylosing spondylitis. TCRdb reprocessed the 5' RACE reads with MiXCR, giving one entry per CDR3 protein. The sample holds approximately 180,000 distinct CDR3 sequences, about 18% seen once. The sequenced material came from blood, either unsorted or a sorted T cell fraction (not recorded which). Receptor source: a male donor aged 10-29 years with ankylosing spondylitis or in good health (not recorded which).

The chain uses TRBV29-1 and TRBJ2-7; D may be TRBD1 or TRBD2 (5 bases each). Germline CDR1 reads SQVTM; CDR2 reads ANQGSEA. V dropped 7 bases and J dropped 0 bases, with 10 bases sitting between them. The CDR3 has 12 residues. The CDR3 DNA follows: TGCAGCGCCCGGGACGGCTCCTACGAGCAGTACTTC. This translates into CSARDGSYEQYF.

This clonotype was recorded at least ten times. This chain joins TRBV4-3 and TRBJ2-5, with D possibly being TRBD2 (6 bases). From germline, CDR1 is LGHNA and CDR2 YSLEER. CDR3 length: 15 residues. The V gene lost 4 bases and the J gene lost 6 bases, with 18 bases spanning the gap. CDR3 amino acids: CASSLSRRDEQTQYF. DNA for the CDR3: TGCGCCAGCAGCCTTTCAAGGCGGGACGAACAGACCCAGTACTTC.

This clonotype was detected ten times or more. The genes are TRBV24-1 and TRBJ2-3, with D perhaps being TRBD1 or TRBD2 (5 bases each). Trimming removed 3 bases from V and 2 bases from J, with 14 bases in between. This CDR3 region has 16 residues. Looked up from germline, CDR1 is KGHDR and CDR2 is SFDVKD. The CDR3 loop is CATSDRGDGNTDTQYF. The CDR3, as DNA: TGTGCCACCAGTGATCGAGGGGACGGGAACACAGATACGCAGTATTTT.

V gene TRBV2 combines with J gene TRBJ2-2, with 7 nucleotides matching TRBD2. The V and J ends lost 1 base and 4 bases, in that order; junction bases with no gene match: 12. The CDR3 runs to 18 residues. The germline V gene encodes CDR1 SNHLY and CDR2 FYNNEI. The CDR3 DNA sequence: TGTGCCAGCAGTGAAGTAGGGGTAGCGGGTCGTATCACCGGGGAGCTGTTTTTT. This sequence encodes CASSEVGVAGRITGELFF.

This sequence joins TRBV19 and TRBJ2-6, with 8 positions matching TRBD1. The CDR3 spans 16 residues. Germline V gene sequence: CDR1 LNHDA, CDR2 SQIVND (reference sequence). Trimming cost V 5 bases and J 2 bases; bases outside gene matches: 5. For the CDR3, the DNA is TGTGCCAGTAGTTTTACACAGGGGGCTGGGGCCAACGTCCTGACTTTC. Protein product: CASSFTQGAGANVLTF.

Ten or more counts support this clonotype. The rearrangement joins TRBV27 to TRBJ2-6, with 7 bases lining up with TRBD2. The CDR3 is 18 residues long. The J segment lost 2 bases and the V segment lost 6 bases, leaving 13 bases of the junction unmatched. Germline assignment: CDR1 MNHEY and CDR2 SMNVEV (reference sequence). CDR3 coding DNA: TGTGCCAGCAGCCGCCTAAAAGCGGGAAGAGCTGGGGCCAACGTCCTGACTTTC. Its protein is CASSRLKAGRAGANVLTF.

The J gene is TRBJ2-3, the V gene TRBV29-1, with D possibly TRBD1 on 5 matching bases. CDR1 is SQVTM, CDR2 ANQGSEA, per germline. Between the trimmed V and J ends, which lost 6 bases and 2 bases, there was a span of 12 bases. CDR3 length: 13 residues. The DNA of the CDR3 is TGCAGCGTCCACGGACAATACACAGATACGCAGTATTTT. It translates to CSVHGQYTDTQYF.

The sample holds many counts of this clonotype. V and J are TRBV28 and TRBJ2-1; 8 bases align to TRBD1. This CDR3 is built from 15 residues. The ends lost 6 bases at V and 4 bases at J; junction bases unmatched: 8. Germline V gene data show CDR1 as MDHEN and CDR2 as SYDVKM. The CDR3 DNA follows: TGTGCCAGCAGCAGCCGGGACAGGAAATACAATGAGCAGTTCTTC. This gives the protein CASSSRDRKYNEQFF.

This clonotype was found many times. The CDR3 DNA is TGCGCCAGCAGCCAAGCTGGATCGGGCTTTGAGCAGTTCTTC. Its protein product is CASSQAGSGFEQFF. The chain uses TRBV4-3 and TRBJ2-1, with D uncertain. Germline V gene data show CDR1 as LGHNA and CDR2 as YSLEER. Deletions cut 1 base from V and 9 bases from J, with 13 bases between. The CDR3 is 14 amino acids.

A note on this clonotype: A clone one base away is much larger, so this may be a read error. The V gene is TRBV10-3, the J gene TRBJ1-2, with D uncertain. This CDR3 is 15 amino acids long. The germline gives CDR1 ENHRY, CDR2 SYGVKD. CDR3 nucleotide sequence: TGTGCCATCAGTGCTTTACAGATCATCAACTATGGCTACCCCTTC. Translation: CAISALQIINYGYPF.

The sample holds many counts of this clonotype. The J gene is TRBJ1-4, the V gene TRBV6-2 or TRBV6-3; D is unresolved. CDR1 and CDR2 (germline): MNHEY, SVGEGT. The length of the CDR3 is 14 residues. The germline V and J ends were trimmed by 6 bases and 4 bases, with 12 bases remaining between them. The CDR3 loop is CASSPPALNEKLFF. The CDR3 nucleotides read TGTGCCAGCAGCCCTCCAGCCCTTAATGAAAAACTGTTTTTT.

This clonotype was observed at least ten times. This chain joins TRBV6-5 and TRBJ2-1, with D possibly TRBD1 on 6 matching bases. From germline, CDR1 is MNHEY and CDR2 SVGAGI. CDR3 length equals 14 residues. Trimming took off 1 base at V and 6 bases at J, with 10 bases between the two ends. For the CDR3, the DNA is TGTGCCAGCAGTTACTGGCAGGGGAGCAATGAGCAGTTCTTC. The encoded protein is CASSYWQGSNEQFF.

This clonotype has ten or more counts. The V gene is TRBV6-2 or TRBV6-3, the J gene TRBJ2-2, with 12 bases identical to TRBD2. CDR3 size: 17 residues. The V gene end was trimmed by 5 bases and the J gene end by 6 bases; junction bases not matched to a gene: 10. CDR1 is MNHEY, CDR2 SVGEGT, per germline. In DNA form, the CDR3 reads TGTGCCAGCAGTCCCCAATGGACTAGCGGGATCGCCGGGGAGCTGTTTTTT. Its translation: CASSPQWTSGIAGELFF.

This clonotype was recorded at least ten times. In DNA, the CDR3 is TGTGCCAGTAGTGGCCCGGGACTCCGGGAGACCCAGTACTTC. It codes for CASSGPGLRETQYF. V is TRBV19 and J is TRBJ2-5; possible D gene TRBD2, 6 bases. The V end was cut by 5 bases, the J end by 5 bases, with 15 bases between. The CDR3 runs to 14 residues. Germline values: CDR1 LNHDA, CDR2 SQIVND (reference sequence).

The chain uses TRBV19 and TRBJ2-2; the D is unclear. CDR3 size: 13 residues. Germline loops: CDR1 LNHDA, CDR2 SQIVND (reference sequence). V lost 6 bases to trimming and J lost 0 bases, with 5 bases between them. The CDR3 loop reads CASRGTNTGELFF. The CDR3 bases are TGTGCCAGTAGGGGGACGAACACCGGGGAGCTGTTTTTT.

The chain's CDR3 is CASSPQTSYEQYF. DNA for the CDR3: TGTGCCAGCAGCCCCCAGACCTCCTACGAGCAGTACTTC. The chain has TRBV14 and TRBJ2-7; unclear D gene. V was clipped by 4 bases and J by 0 bases, with 7 bases between them. Germline values: CDR1 SGHDN, CDR2 FVKESK. The CDR3 loop spans 13 amino acids.

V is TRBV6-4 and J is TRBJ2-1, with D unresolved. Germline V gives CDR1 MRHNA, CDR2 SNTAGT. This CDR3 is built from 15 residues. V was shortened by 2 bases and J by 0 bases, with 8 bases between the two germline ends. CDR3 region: CASSDRVDSYNEQFF. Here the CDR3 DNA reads TGTGCCAGCAGTGACCGGGTCGACTCCTACAATGAGCAGTTCTTC.

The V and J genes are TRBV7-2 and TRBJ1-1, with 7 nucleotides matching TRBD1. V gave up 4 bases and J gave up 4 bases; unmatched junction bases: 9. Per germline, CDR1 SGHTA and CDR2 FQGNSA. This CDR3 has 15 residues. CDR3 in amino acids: CASSSNSGQSTEAFF. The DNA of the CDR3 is TGTGCCAGCAGCTCGAACTCGGGACAGAGCACTGAAGCTTTCTTT.

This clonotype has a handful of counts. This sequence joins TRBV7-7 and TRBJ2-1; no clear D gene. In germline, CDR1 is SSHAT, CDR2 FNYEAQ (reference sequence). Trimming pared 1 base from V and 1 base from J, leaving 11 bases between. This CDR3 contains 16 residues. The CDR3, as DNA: TGTGCCAGCAGCTTAGTATCGGCTAGTTCCTACAATGAGCAGTTCTTC. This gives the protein CASSLVSASSYNEQFF.

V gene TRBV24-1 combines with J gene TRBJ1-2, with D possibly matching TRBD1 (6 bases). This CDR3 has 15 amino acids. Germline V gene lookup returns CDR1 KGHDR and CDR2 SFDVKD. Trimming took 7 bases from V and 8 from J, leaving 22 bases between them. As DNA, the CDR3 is TGTGCCACCAGCGCAAGCTCGAGTCTCAGGGGCGGCTACACCTTC. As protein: CATSASSSLRGGYTF.

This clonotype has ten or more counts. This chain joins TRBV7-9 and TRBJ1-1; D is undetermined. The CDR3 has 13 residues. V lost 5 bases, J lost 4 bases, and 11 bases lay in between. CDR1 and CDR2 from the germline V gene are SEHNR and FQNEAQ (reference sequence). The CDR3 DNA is TGTGCCAGCAGCATCGACGTGGGCACTGAAGCTTTCTTT. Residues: CASSIDVGTEAFF.

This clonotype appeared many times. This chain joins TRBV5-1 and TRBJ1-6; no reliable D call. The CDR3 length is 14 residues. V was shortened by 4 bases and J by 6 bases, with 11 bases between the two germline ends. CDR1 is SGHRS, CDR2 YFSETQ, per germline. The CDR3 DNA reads TGCGCCAGCAGCCGCCAGCGGGGTAATTCACCCCTCCACTTT. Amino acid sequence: CASSRQRGNSPLHF.

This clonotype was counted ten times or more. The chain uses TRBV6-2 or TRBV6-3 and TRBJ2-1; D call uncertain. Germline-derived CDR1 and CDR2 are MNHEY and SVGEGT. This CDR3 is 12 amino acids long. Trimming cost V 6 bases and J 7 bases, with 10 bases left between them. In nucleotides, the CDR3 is TGTGCCAGCAGGCCAACCAGGAATGAGCAGTTCTTC. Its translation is CASRPTRNEQFF.

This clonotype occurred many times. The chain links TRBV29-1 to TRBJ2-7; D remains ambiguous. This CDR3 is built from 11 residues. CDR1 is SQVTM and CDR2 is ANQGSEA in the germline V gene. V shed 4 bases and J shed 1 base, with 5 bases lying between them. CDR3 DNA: TGCAGCGTTGCACAGTCCTACGAGCAGTACTTC. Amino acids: CSVAQSYEQYF.

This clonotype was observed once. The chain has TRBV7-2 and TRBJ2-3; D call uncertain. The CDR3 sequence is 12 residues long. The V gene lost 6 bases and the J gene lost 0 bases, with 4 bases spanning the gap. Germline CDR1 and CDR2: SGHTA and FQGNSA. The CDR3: CASRRSTDTQYF. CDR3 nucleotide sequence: TGTGCCAGCAGACGGAGCACAGATACGCAGTATTTT.

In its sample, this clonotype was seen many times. The CDR3 bases are TGCGCCAGCAGCTTGGACAGGATACAAGAGACCCAGTACTTC. The encoded protein is CASSLDRIQETQYF. The V gene is TRBV5-1, the J gene TRBJ2-5, with a weak D call TRBD1 (5 bases). This CDR3 comprises 14 residues. Germline values: CDR1 SGHRS, CDR2 YFSETQ. With 0 bases removed from V and 2 bases from J, the gap between germline ends came to 8 bases.

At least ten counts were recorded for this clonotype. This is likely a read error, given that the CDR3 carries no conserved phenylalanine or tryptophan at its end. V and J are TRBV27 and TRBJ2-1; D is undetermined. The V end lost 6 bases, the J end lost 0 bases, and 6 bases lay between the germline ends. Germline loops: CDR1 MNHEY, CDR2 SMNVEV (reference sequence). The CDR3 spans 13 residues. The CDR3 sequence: CASSWDSYNEQFL. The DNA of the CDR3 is TGTGCCAGCAGCTGGGACTCCTACAATGAGCAGTTCTTA.

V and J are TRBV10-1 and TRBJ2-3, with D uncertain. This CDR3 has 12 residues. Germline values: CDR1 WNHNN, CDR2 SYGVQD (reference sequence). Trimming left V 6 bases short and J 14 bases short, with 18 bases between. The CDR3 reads CASSLEPETVYF. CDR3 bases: TGCGCCAGCAGCCTAGAGCCCGAAACGGTGTATTTT.

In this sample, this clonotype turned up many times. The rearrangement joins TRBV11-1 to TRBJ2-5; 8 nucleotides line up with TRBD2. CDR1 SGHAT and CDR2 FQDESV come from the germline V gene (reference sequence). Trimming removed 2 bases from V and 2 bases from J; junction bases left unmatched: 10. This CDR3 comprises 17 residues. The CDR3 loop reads CASSLHAGGSKQETQYF. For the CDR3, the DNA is TGTGCCAGCAGCTTACACGCGGGAGGATCCAAACAAGAGACCCAGTACTTC.

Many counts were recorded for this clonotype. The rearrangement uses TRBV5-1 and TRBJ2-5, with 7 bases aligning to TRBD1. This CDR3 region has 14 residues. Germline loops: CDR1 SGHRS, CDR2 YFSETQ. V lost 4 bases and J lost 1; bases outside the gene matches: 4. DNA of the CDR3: TGCGCCAGCAGCCCGGGACAGAGCCAAGAGACCCAGTACTTC. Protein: CASSPGQSQETQYF.